The rows below give T cell receptor delta chains drawn from one sample of a study of delta chains in infants with herpesvirus infections. TCRdb called clones anew from the RT-PCR reads with CATT. The top ten hold 4.5% to 5% of the sample, which has over 2,500 delta-chain clones, roughly 40% seen once. The source material was peripheral blood, sampled at time point 4 of longitudinal follow-up. The receptors were sampled from a human donor who was a Ugandan infant, either HIV-exposed or HIV-unexposed (not recorded which). The CDR3 runs from the conserved cysteine through the conserved F or W. A D gene is named only where the DNA matches it firmly. For some rows the clone size is stated as once, few or many, or as a class when expanded; others skip it.

CDR3 length | J gene | clone size | D gene | V gene | CDR3 protein | CDR3 DNA
20 | TRDJ1 | few | TRDD3 | TRAV29/DV5 | CAAGFLTLGGYGAPWNKLIF | TGTGCAGCGGGGTTTTTAACCCTTGGGGGATACGGAGCACCTTGGAATAAACTCATCTTT
15 | TRDJ1 | . | TRDD3 | TRDV2 | CACDVLGDHTDKLIF | TGTGCCTGTGACGTACTGGGGGATCACACCGATAAACTCATCTTT
22 | TRDJ3 | few | TRDD3 | TRDV2 | CACDTVRTGGYNEAWDTRQMFF | TGTGCCTGTGACACCGTGAGGACTGGGGGATACAACGAAGCCTGGGACACCCGACAGATGTTTTTC
26 | TRDJ1 | few | TRDD3 | TRDV1 | CALGDGLPSSWYWGIRTSVYTDKLIF | TGTGCTCTTGGGGACGGCCTCCCTTCCTCATGGTACTGGGGGATACGTACATCTGTGTACACCGATAAACTCATCTTT
24 | TRDJ3 | once | . | TRDV2 | CACDTGFTFGGLVGSSWDTRQMFF | TGTGCCTGTGACACCGGATTTACTTTTGGGGGTCTCGTGGGAAGCTCCTGGGACACCCGACAGATGTTTTTC
22 | TRDJ1 | medium-sized | . | TRDV1 | CALGEYVRGFLRFGDTTDKLIF | TGTGCTCTTGGGGAATATGTGCGTGGCTTCCTACGCTTTGGGGATACAACCGATAAACTCATCTTT
14 | TRDJ1 | . | TRDD3 | TRDV2 | CACDTWGRHDKLIF | TGTGCCTGTGACACCTGGGGGAGACACGATAAACTCATCTTT
19 | TRDJ3 | large | TRDD3 | TRDV2 | CACDTVLGDLSWDTRQMFF | TGTGCCTGTGACACCGTACTGGGGGATCTCTCCTGGGACACCCGACAGATGTTTTTC
18 | TRDJ1 | few | TRDD3 | TRDV2 | CACDAVLGGYVNTDKLIF | TGTGCCTGTGACGCCGTACTCGGGGGATACGTGAACACCGATAAACTCATCTTT
21 | TRDJ1 | . | TRDD3 | TRDV1 | CALGSEAGKSWGIRYTDKLIF | TGTGCTCTTGGCTCCGAGGCGGGGAAATCATGGGGGATACGGTACACCGATAAACTCATCTTT
20 | TRDJ1 | large | . | TRDV1 | CALGSFGNGGAPGDTDKLIF | TGTGCTCTTGGGTCCTTCGGAAATGGCGGGGCTCCAGGGGACACCGATAAACTCATCTTT
16 | TRDJ1 | . | TRDD3 | TRDV1 | CALGESRVLGGDKLIF | TGTGCTCTTGGGGAATCACGGGTACTGGGGGGCGATAAACTCATCTTT
21 | TRDJ1 | . | TRDD3 | TRDV1 | CALGVLDPTGGYEGCTDKLIF | TGTGCTCTTGGGGTGCTAGATCCTACTGGGGGATACGAGGGGTGCACCGATAAACTCATCTTT
18 | TRDJ2 | large | TRDD3 | TRDV2 | CACDTVLGDRSGTAQLFF | TGTGCCTGTGACACTGTACTGGGGGATAGGTCTGGGACAGCACAACTCTTCTTT
25 | TRDJ1 | . | TRDD3 | TRDV1 | CALGELLLPSRILGDTRSYTDKLIF | TGTGCTCTTGGGGAACTGTTGCTTCCTAGCCGCATACTGGGGGATACGCGCTCGTACACCGATAAACTCATCTTT
18 | TRDJ3 | . | TRDD3 | TRDV2 | CACDTGGYASWDTRQMFF | TGTGCCTGTGACACTGGGGGATACGCGTCCTGGGACACCCGACAGATGTTTTTC
15 | TRDJ1 | . | TRDD3 | TRDV2 | CACDTLGGYTDKLIF | TGTGCCTGTGACACACTGGGGGGGTACACCGATAAACTCATCTTT
18 | TRDJ3 | . | TRDD3 | TRDV2 | CACDTLGDTSWDTRQMFF | TGTGCCTGTGACACCCTGGGGGATACAAGCTGGGACACCCGACAGATGTTTTTC
15 | TRDJ1 | . | TRDD3 | TRAV29/DV5 | CAAIRDTRSPDKLIF | TGTGCAGCAATCAGGGATACGAGGTCCCCCGATAAACTCATCTTT
15 | TRDJ1 | . | . | TRDV2 | CACDRLAGSTDKLIF | TGTGCCTGTGACCGTCTTGCGGGATCAACCGATAAACTCATCTTT
24 | TRDJ3 | . | TRDD2 | TRDV3 | CAFTLKMTFLQVWAFSWDTRQMFF | TGTGCCTTTACTCTAAAGATGACCTTCCTACAGGTGTGGGCCTTCTCCTGGGACACCCGACAGATGTTTTTC
20 | TRDJ3 | . | TRDD3 | TRDV2 | CACDTGLGAIGSWDTRQMFF | TGTGCCTGTGACACCGGTCTGGGGGCTATCGGCTCCTGGGACACCCGACAGATGTTTTTC
20 | TRDJ1 | large | . | TRAV36/DV7 | CAVDWPSFVLGGGYTDKLIF | TGTGCTGTAGACTGGCCTTCCTTCGTACTGGGGGGAGGGTACACCGATAAACTCATCTTT
18 | TRDJ1 | . | TRDD3 | TRAV38-2/DV8 | CAYRSAVLGDTWTDKLIF | TGTGCTTATAGGAGCGCGGTCCTCGGGGATACTTGGACCGATAAACTCATCTTT
18 | TRDJ1 | few | . | TRAV23/DV6 | CAVVLRPRLVKWTDKLIF | TGTGCTGTGGTTCTACGTCCGCGACTGGTTAAGTGGACCGATAAACTCATCTTT
18 | TRDJ3 | . | . | TRDV2 | CACDTAGRSSWDTRQMFF | TGTGCCTGTGACACCGCTGGGCGGAGCTCCTGGGACACCCGACAGATGTTTTTC
17 | TRDJ1 | few | . | TRDV3 | CAFTVLPYRKAIDKLIF | TGTGCCTTTACCGTCCTGCCCTACCGTAAGGCAATCGATAAACTCATCTTT
17 | TRDJ1 | few | TRDD3 | TRDV2 | CACDILGDTSHSDKLIF | TGTGCCTGTGACATTCTGGGGGATACTTCCCATAGCGATAAACTCATCTTT
18 | TRDJ1 | large | . | TRDV1 | CAFLPTRTGGKYTDKLIF | TGTGCCTTCCTTCCTACACGTACTGGGGGAAAGTACACCGATAAACTCATCTTT
17 | TRDJ1 | . | . | TRDV1 | CALGGYGLGIHTDKLIF | TGTGCTCTTGGGGGCTACGGTTTAGGGATTCACACCGATAAACTCATCTTT
21 | TRDJ1 | few | TRDD3 | TRDV2 | CACDVVRAGGRTINLTDKLIF | TGTGCCTGTGACGTCGTTCGGGCTGGGGGACGGACTATCAACCTGACCGATAAACTCATCTTT
20 | TRDJ2 | . | TRDD3 | TRDV1 | CALGPNLRCGGWTLTAQLFF | TGTGCTCTTGGGCCGAACCTACGGTGTGGGGGATGGACTTTGACAGCACAACTCTTCTTT